This TCR beta chain was sequenced in a study of blood T cell repertoires in COVID-19. Looking at the study overall: The United States, Italy and Spain provided the acute and convalescent COVID-19 samples. The analysed material was cDNA or gDNA that came from T cells, B-cell-depleted T cells, or PBMCs.

In the authors' workflow: Amplification from reference gene primers served as the basis for estimated nucleated cell counts. The data were produced by immunoSEQ multiplex PCR, yet TCRdb's version contains in-frame clones alone and is incomplete. V, J and clone size were drawn from that table, and D and trimming were deduced from the DNA. The sample includes 200,000 or so clones, almost 90% of them seen just once. Germline CDR1 and CDR2: SGDLS and YYNGEE. Trimming pared 5 bases from V and 4 bases from J, leaving 16 bases between. This CDR3 is 15 amino acids long. Sequenced material: peripheral blood. This chain joins TRBV9 and TRBJ1-3; a weak D match, TRBD1 (6 bases). This clonotype was sampled from a woman in her sixties with acute or convalescent COVID-19. CDR3 sequence reads: CASSQITGSGNTIYF. DNA for the CDR3: TGTGCCAGCAGTCAAATAACAGGGTCAGGAAACACCATATATTTT. The complete variable domain, with remaining parts taken from reference TRBV9 and TRBJ1-3, reads DSGVTQTPKHLITATGQRVTLRCSPRSGDLSVYWYQQSLDQGLQFLIQYYNGEERAKGNILERFSAQQFPDLHSELNLSSLELGDSALYFCASSQITGSGNTIYFGEGSWLTVV.